One sample yielded the 20 T cell receptor beta chains listed below, sequenced in a study of regulatory T cells in long-lasting Graves disease. Time point denoted: newly diagnosed GD, antithyroid drugs for less than 3 months. Making the TCR library involved RNA that had been extracted from PBMCs. Combining iRepertoire HTBI primers with Arm-PCR of CDR3 regions, the authors built TCR beta libraries. TCRdb fed the multiplex PCR reads into MiXCR, producing one record per CDR3 protein. This sample has a few hundred thousand distinct CDR3 sequences, with roughly 15% found just once. Another study also made use of these data, one on T cells in Graves' hyperthyroidism and ophthalmopathy.

The input for sequencing was peripheral blood mononuclear cells (PBMCs), taken at new diagnosis, from a patient treated with antithyroid drugs. The receptor set was obtained from a woman aged 45-65 years with Graves disease.

V gene TRBV2 combines with J gene TRBJ2-3; TRBD1 aligns across 12 bases. Germline lookup yields CDR1 SNHLY and CDR2 FYNNEI. The CDR3 is 15 amino acids. The trim removed 6 bases at V and 5 bases at J, leaving 6 bases unmatched. The CDR3 region is CASREGQGARDTQYF. DNA for the CDR3: TGTGCCAGCAGAGAGGGACAGGGGGCGAGAGATACGCAGTATTTT. Variable domain in full (rest from reference TRBV2 and TRBJ2-3): EPEVTQTPSHQVTQMGQEVILRCVPISNHLYFYWYRQILGQKVEFLVSFYNNEISEKSEIFDDQFSVERPDGSNFTLKIRSTKLEDSAMYFCASREGQGARDTQYFGPGTRLTVL.

The chain links TRBV28 to TRBJ1-1, with TRBD1 identical over 7 bases. With V trimmed by 5 bases and J by 5 bases, 11 bases remained unmatched. The CDR3 has 15 amino acids. Germline loops: CDR1 MDHEN, CDR2 SYDVKM. CDR3 sequence: CASSPGGQIRTEAFF. In nucleotides, the CDR3 is TGTGCCAGCAGTCCCGGGGGACAGATAAGGACTGAAGCTTTCTTT.

This clonotype has ten or more counts. V usage is TRBV11-2 and J usage is TRBJ2-7; D gene uncertain. V dropped 6 bases and J dropped 0 bases, with 15 bases sitting between them. Germline V gene sequence: CDR1 SGHAT, CDR2 FQNNGV. The CDR3 length is 15 residues. In DNA, the CDR3 is TGTGCCAGCAGACCGACCCTACCCGGCTCCTACGAGCAGTACTTC. Its protein product is CASRPTLPGSYEQYF.

This clonotype appeared a few times. The rearrangement uses TRBV18 and TRBJ1-6, with D possibly being TRBD1 (6 bases). Germline V gene data show CDR1 as KGHSH and CDR2 as LQKENI. The CDR3 has 15 amino acids. V was trimmed by 0 bases and J by 9 bases, leaving 12 bases between them. The CDR3: CASSPPAGAGSPLHF. In DNA, the CDR3 is TGTGCCAGCTCACCACCGGCAGGGGCAGGTTCACCCCTCCACTTT.

This clonotype was detected many times. This sequence joins TRBV3-1 and TRBJ2-2; 7 bases align to TRBD2. This CDR3 comprises 15 residues. The ends lost 2 bases at V and 4 bases at J; junction bases unmatched: 4. Germline CDR1 and CDR2: LGHDT and YNNKEL (reference sequence). This chain's CDR3 is CASSQRTSPTGELFF. The CDR3 nucleotides read TGTGCCAGCAGCCAAAGGACTAGTCCCACCGGGGAGCTGTTTTTT. Full variable domain (remainder filled in from reference TRBV3-1 and TRBJ2-2): DTAVSQTPKYLVTQMGNDKSIKCEQNLGHDTMYWYKQDSKKFLKIMFSYNNKELIINETVPNRFSPKSPDKAHLNLHINSLELGDSAVYFCASSQRTSPTGELFFGEGSRLTVL.

This clonotype was observed many times. This chain connects TRBV7-9 to TRBJ1-4; no clear D gene. This CDR3 region has 13 residues. The germline CDR1 and CDR2 sequences are SEHNR and FQNEAQ (reference sequence). The V end lost 1 base, the J end lost 8 bases, and 8 bases lay between the germline ends. CDR3 residues: CASSLEDGEKLFF. The CDR3 DNA follows: TGTGCCAGCAGCTTAGAGGACGGGGAAAAACTGTTTTTT.

This clonotype was observed a handful of times. The rearrangement uses TRBV5-1 and TRBJ2-7; TRBD1 matches at 8 bases. CDR3 length: 15 residues. J was trimmed by 6 bases and V by 2 bases; bases with no gene match: 10. CDR1 SGHRS and CDR2 YFSETQ come from the germline V gene. CDR3 DNA: TGCGCCAGCAGCTTAGCCCCGGGACAGGAAGGCGAGCAGTACTTC. Translation: CASSLAPGQEGEQYF.

On this clonotype: The junction does not match germline at one end; this may be a read error. The V call is TRBV27, the J call TRBJ2-1, with TRBD2 identical over 8 bases. CDR3 size: 19 residues. The germline CDR1 and CDR2 sequences are MNHEY and SMNVEV (reference sequence). DNA for the CDR3: TGTGCCAGCACCCCTACCGGGACTAGAAGCGTGCTCCCCTACAATGAGCAGCTCTTC. Protein product: CASTPTGTRSVLPYNEQLF.

This clonotype occurred a few times. The V and J genes are TRBV5-5 and TRBJ2-1; D is perhaps TRBD1 (5 bases). Looked up from germline, CDR1 is SGHKS and CDR2 is YYEKEE (reference sequence). The CDR3 consists of 12 residues. V was clipped by 3 bases and J by 8 bases, with 9 bases between them. The DNA for the CDR3 is TGTGCCAGCAGCTCCAGGGTCCATGAGCAGTTCTTC. Translated, it gives CASSSRVHEQFF.

This clonotype showed up just a few times. The genes are TRBV6-5 and TRBJ2-3; 8 positions agree with TRBD2. Per the germline V gene, CDR1 is MNHEY and CDR2 is SVGAGI. V lost 0 bases to trimming and J lost 0 bases; unmatched junction nucleotides: 2. CDR3 size: 16 residues. CDR3 sequence reads: CASSYSLAASTDTQYF. The CDR3 DNA reads as TGTGCCAGCAGTTACTCACTAGCGGCTAGCACAGATACGCAGTATTTT.

This clonotype was detected ten times or more. The V gene is TRBV11-2, the J gene TRBJ2-4; TRBD1 matches at 12 bases. CDR3 length: 13 residues. With V trimmed by 7 bases and J by 8 bases, 3 bases remained unmatched. The germline V gene has CDR1 SGHAT and CDR2 FQNNGV. The CDR3 DNA reads TGTGCCAGCACGGGACAGGGGGCGGACATTCAGTACTTC. As protein: CASTGQGADIQYF.

This clonotype was seen many times. The rearrangement links TRBV2 to TRBJ1-4, with D uncertain. Per the germline V gene, CDR1 is SNHLY and CDR2 is FYNNEI. The CDR3 is made up of 14 amino acids. The V and J ends lost 5 bases and 8 bases respectively, with 15 bases between them. The CDR3 DNA is TGTGCCAGCAGTACCGGACTTGGAGGGGAAAAACTGTTTTTT. Protein product: CASSTGLGGEKLFF.

This clonotype occurred many times. This chain joins TRBV12-3 or TRBV12-4 and TRBJ2-3, with D possibly TRBD2 on 6 matching bases. The CDR3 is made up of 14 amino acids. Trimming took 3 bases from V and 5 from J, leaving 12 bases between them. CDR3 coding DNA: TGTGCCAGCAGTTTCCTGGGGGGAGGAGATACGCAGTATTTT. Protein sequence: CASSFLGGGDTQYF.

Ten or more counts support this clonotype. The chain uses TRBV2 and TRBJ1-1; D remains ambiguous. V was pared by 6 bases and J by 7 bases, with 18 bases between. CDR1 and CDR2 (germline): SNHLY, FYNNEI. The CDR3 is 14 amino acids. This chain's CDR3 is CASRTDGKKLEAFF. CDR3 nucleotides: TGTGCCAGCAGGACCGACGGGAAAAAGCTTGAAGCTTTCTTT.

This clonotype was seen at least ten times. The genes are TRBV19 and TRBJ1-5; possibly TRBD1 for D (5 bases). The CDR3 contains 15 residues. V lost 5 bases and J 8 bases, leaving 19 bases between the germline ends. CDR1 and CDR2 from the germline V gene are LNHDA and SQIVND (reference sequence). The CDR3 loop is CASSSRGPKGEPQHF. In DNA, the CDR3 is TGTGCCAGTAGTTCAAGGGGACCTAAAGGGGAGCCCCAGCATTTT.

This clonotype was detected a few times. The V gene is TRBV7-8, the J gene TRBJ2-3, with 10 bases matching TRBD2. The junction had 1 base not matched to a gene; V was cut back by 3 bases and J by 1 base. Germline assignment: CDR1 SGHVS and CDR2 FQNEAQ. CDR3 size: 15 residues. CDR3: CASSFSGGRTDTQYF. CDR3 bases: TGTGCCAGCAGCTTTAGCGGGGGGCGCACAGATACGCAGTATTTT.

This clonotype occurred many times. This sequence joins TRBV20-1 and TRBJ2-3; TRBD1 matches 9 bases. The CDR3 sequence is 15 residues long. Germline-derived CDR1 and CDR2 are DFQATT and SNEGSKA (reference sequence). Germline trimming cut 1 base from V and 5 bases from J; bases unmatched to any gene: 7. The CDR3 sequence is CSARGWGQGGDTQYF. CDR3 DNA: TGCAGTGCTAGAGGGTGGGGACAGGGTGGAGATACGCAGTATTTT.

The chain has TRBV20-1 and TRBJ2-5; D not resolved. The DNA end lines up better with TRBJ2-7; the J call may be wrong. CDR1 is DFQATT and CDR2 is SNEGSKA in the germline V gene (reference sequence). The CDR3 contains 14 residues. CDR3 nucleotide sequence: TGCAGTGCTACCCTCTTTCCAGAGTCCTACGAGCAGTACTTC. This sequence encodes CSATLFPESYEQYF.

This clonotype came up a few times. The rearrangement joins TRBV12-3 or TRBV12-4 to TRBJ2-5; D is unresolved. This CDR3 is 11 amino acids long. V lost 6 bases to trimming and J lost 3 bases, with 5 bases between them. Written as DNA, the CDR3 is TGTGCCAGCAGCAATAAAGAGACCCAGTACTTC. Translated: CASSNKETQYF.

The J gene is TRBJ1-1, the V gene TRBV9; D is ambiguous. V lost 0 bases to trimming and J lost 3 bases, with 9 bases between them. The CDR3 runs to 14 residues. Per germline, CDR1 SGDLS and CDR2 YYNGEE. The CDR3 sequence: CASSVESGDTEAFF. The CDR3 coding sequence is TGTGCCAGCAGCGTAGAAAGTGGGGACACTGAAGCTTTCTTT.